The 21 T cell receptor beta chains reported below all come from one sample, sequenced in a study of cytomegalovirus exposure and HLA in healthy donors. It was with 60 Vbeta and 13 Jbeta primers that the PCR ran. Method: immunoSEQ multiplex PCR; TCRdb's copy keeps in-frame clones and lacks some. This table holds around 130,000 clones, 66% found once. Sequencing was done on a sample of PBMCs. The receptors shown here come from a man between 18 and 29 years old in good health and CMV-seronegative.

V usage is TRBV29-1 and J usage is TRBJ2-1; 10 bases match TRBD1. The germline V gene encodes CDR1 SQVTM and CDR2 ANQGSEA. Unmatched junction bases numbered 10, after V lost 1 base and J lost 7 bases. The CDR3 contains 16 residues. CDR3 DNA sequence: TGCAGCGTTGAAGTGAATGACAGGGGGCAATTGAATGAGCAGTTCTTC. Its protein product is CSVEVNDRGQLNEQFF.

V usage is TRBV5-8 and J usage is TRBJ1-1, with 7 bases matching TRBD1. Germline trimming cut 4 bases from V and 3 bases from J; bases unmatched to any gene: 9. The CDR3 totals 15 residues. The germline V gene encodes CDR1 SGHTS and CDR2 YDEGEE. In nucleotides, the CDR3 is TGTGCCAGCAGCCAACAGGGGTATGTAGACACTGAAGCTTTCTTT. Protein sequence: CASSQQGYVDTEAFF.

This chain links TRBV14 with TRBJ2-7; 7 positions agree with TRBD1. This CDR3 comprises 15 residues. With 3 bases clipped from V and 0 bases from J, the junction kept 5 bases outside the gene matches. CDR1 is SGHDN and CDR2 is FVKESK in the germline V gene. DNA for the CDR3: TGTGCCAGCAGCCATGGGACAGTCATCTCCTACGAGCAGTACTTC. It is translated as CASSHGTVISYEQYF.

CDR3 amino acids: CAISVRQGAYEQYF. The CDR3 nucleotides are TGTGCCATCAGTGTTCGGCAGGGGGCCTACGAGCAGTACTTC. The V call is TRBV10-3, the J call TRBJ2-7, with 7 bases matching TRBD1. With 4 bases clipped from V and 2 bases from J, the junction kept 5 bases outside the gene matches. This CDR3 has 14 residues. The germline V gene has CDR1 ENHRY and CDR2 SYGVKD.

The chain joins TRBV5-5 to TRBJ1-1; a possible D gene is TRBD1 (6 bases). The CDR3 is 14 residues long. Trimming removed 4 bases at V and 1 base at J, with 11 bases between. Germline lookup yields CDR1 SGHKS and CDR2 YYEKEE (reference sequence). The CDR3: CASSARQANTEAFF. CDR3 bases: TGTGCCAGCAGCGCCAGACAGGCGAACACTGAAGCTTTCTTT.

V gene TRBV13 combines with J gene TRBJ1-2; D not resolved. CDR1 and CDR2 (germline): PRHDT, FYEKMQ (reference sequence). With 6 bases removed from V and 2 bases from J, the gap between germline ends came to 16 bases. The CDR3 covers 15 residues. CDR3 residues: CASRGMGSLNYGYTF. For the CDR3, the DNA is TGTGCCAGCAGGGGCATGGGGAGCCTCAACTATGGCTACACCTTC. The complete variable domain, with remaining parts taken from reference TRBV13 and TRBJ1-2, reads AAGVIQSPRHLIKEKRETATLKCYPIPRHDTVYWYQQGPGQDPQFLISFYEKMQSDKGSIPDRFSAQQFSDYHSELNMSSLELGDSALYFCASRGMGSLNYGYTFGSGTRLTVV.

The V gene is TRBV7-6, the J gene TRBJ1-5; maybe TRBD1 (5 bases). CDR1 is SGHVS and CDR2 is FNYEAQ in the germline V gene. V dropped 5 bases and J dropped 0 bases, with 17 bases sitting between them. This CDR3 has 17 amino acids. The CDR3 here is CASSPDVGGDSNQPQHF. In nucleotides, the CDR3 is TGTGCCAGCAGCCCGGATGTCGGGGGGGATAGCAATCAGCCCCAGCATTTT.

This rearrangement joins TRBV27 to TRBJ2-2, with a tentative D call TRBD1 (6 bases). This CDR3 has 14 residues. Trimming removed 9 bases at V and 0 bases at J, with 11 bases between. Germline-derived CDR1 and CDR2 are MNHEY and SMNVEV (reference sequence). CDR3 nucleotides: TGTGCCAGTTGCTGGACAGCGAACACCGGGGAGCTGTTTTTT. Its protein product is CASCWTANTGELFF.

The V call is TRBV28, the J call TRBJ2-3, with 9 bases lining up with TRBD1. The CDR3 extends over 15 amino acids. Per germline, CDR1 MDHEN and CDR2 SYDVKM. J gave up 6 bases and V 6 bases, and 10 bases lay outside the gene matches. CDR3 amino acids: CASSMRDRVYDTQYF. CDR3 DNA: TGTGCCAGCAGCATGCGGGACAGGGTTTACGATACGCAGTATTTT.

The rearrangement joins TRBV6-1 to TRBJ1-2, with D perhaps TRBD1 (6 bases). V gave up 6 bases and J gave up 9 bases, with 14 bases separating them. Germline-derived CDR1 and CDR2 are MNHNS and SASEGT. The CDR3 consists of 12 residues. The CDR3 DNA sequence: TGTGCCAGCAGCGACAGCACAGGGAGCTACACCTTC. It specifies CASSDSTGSYTF.

The CDR3 sequence is CAWTEVGTANTGELFF. CDR3 sequence (DNA): TGTGCCTGGACCGAGGTGGGGACAGCGAACACCGGGGAGCTGTTTTTT. V usage is TRBV30 and J usage is TRBJ2-2; 7 bases are shared with TRBD1. Trimming removed 4 bases from V and 0 bases from J; junction bases left unmatched: 8. CDR1 is GTSNPN, CDR2 SVGIG, per germline (reference sequence). The length of the CDR3 is 16 residues. The entire variable domain, with the rest obtained from reference TRBV30 and TRBJ2-2, is as follows: SQTIHQWPATLVQPVGSPLSLECTVEGTSNPNLYWYRQAAGRGLQLLFYSVGIGQISSEVPQNLSASRPQDRQFILSSKKLLLSDSGFYLCAWTEVGTANTGELFFGEGSRLTVL.

This clone turned up a few times. The rearrangement links TRBV5-4 to TRBJ2-5, with D maybe TRBD2 (5 bases). The DNA end favors TRBJ2-7, so the J call may be wrong. Germline CDR1 and CDR2: SGHNT and YYREEE (reference sequence). This CDR3 is built from 13 residues. DNA of the CDR3: TGTGCCAGCAGCTCCACTCGGGGTTACGAGCAGTACTTC. Protein sequence: CASSSTRGYEQYF.

The rearrangement uses TRBV29-1 and TRBJ2-7, with 11 nucleotides matching TRBD2. The germline CDR1 and CDR2 sequences are SQVTM and ANQGSEA. The length of the CDR3 is 15 residues. Losses at the gene ends were 1 base for V and 3 bases for J; bases not matched to a gene: 5. CDR3 loop: CSVEGPTSGIYEQYF. The CDR3 DNA reads as TGCAGCGTTGAAGGACCGACTAGCGGGATCTACGAGCAGTACTTC.

This chain links TRBV6-6 with TRBJ2-7; 12 nucleotides line up with TRBD2. Germline loops: CDR1 MNHNY, CDR2 SVGAGI (reference sequence). V lost 2 bases to trimming and J lost 7 bases; unmatched junction nucleotides: 9. The CDR3 sequence is 16 residues long. CDR3 DNA: TGTGCCAGCAGTTACGGCCTAGCGGGAGGGCCGCGAGAGCAGTACTTC. Amino acids: CASSYGLAGGPREQYF.

J is TRBJ1-1 and V is TRBV5-1; TRBD1 aligns across 9 bases. CDR1 is SGHRS and CDR2 is YFSETQ in the germline V gene. The V and J ends lost 0 bases and 2 bases, in that order; junction bases with no gene match: 5. The CDR3 runs to 16 residues. The CDR3 protein is CASSLALGQGNTEAFF. The CDR3 DNA is TGCGCCAGCAGCTTGGCCTTGGGACAGGGCAACACTGAAGCTTTCTTT.

The gene calls are TRBV10-1 and TRBJ1-3; possibly TRBD1 for D (5 bases). The germline V gene encodes CDR1 WNHNN and CDR2 SYGVQD (reference sequence). Trimming took 7 bases from V and 7 from J, leaving 17 bases between them. CDR3 size: 14 residues. The CDR3: CASIRAASGNTIYF. The DNA for the CDR3 is TGCGCCAGCATCCGGGCCGCCTCAGGGAACACCATATATTTT.

The chain recombines TRBV6-1 with TRBJ2-7; TRBD1 agrees at 9 bases. Unmatched junction bases numbered 6, after V lost 6 bases and J lost 3 bases. Per germline, CDR1 MNHNS and CDR2 SASEGT. This CDR3 has 14 residues. CDR3 in DNA: TGTGCCAGCAGAGGACAGGGGTACAACTACGAGCAGTACTTC. This gives the protein CASRGQGYNYEQYF.

This clone was seen a single time. This chain links TRBV28 with TRBJ1-3, with D perhaps TRBD1 (5 bases). CDR1 is MDHEN and CDR2 is SYDVKM in the germline V gene. This CDR3 spans 15 amino acids. The V and J ends lost 7 bases and 0 bases respectively, with 13 bases between them. DNA of the CDR3: TGTGCCAGCATCTTATCGGGGGTCTCTGGAAACACCATATATTTT. It codes for CASILSGVSGNTIYF.

Concerning this clone itself: One end of the junction varies from germline; a read error may be responsible. This rearrangement joins TRBV18 to TRBJ2-2, with 8 bases fitting TRBD2. The CDR3 extends over 16 amino acids. Germline assignment: CDR1 KGHSH and CDR2 LQKENI. The CDR3 region is CASSPREAGEIGELFF. The CDR3 DNA is TGTGCCAGCTCTCCACGGGAAGCGGGAGAGATCGGGGAGCTGTTTTTT.

The table lists this clone with a few counts. The CDR3 nucleotides read TGTGCCAGCAGCTTGGCGGGGACCTACGAGCAGTACTTC. It yields the protein CASSLAGTYEQYF. The V call is TRBV5-6, the J call TRBJ2-7; D might be TRBD2 (5 bases). Germline V gene sequence: CDR1 SGHDT, CDR2 YYEEEE. Trimming took 0 bases from V and 2 from J, leaving 6 bases between them. The CDR3 sequence is 13 residues long.

The chain uses TRBV19 and TRBJ1-5; D is unresolved. This CDR3 has 13 amino acids. V was pared by 5 bases and J by 0 bases, with 5 bases between. In germline, CDR1 is LNHDA, CDR2 SQIVND (reference sequence). CDR3 nucleotide sequence: TGTGCCAGTAGTGCCTATAGCAATCAGCCCCAGCATTTT. Protein sequence: CASSAYSNQPQHF.